These 15 T cell receptor beta chains were all obtained from the same sample, sequenced in a study of shared clonotypes between healthy human individuals (dated by TCRdb to the early 2020s). The library was prepared using the immunoSEQ multiplex PCR assay. The table comes from immuneACCESS by way of TCRdb, which keeps in-frame sequences with V and J called. Part of the clones is missing from these tables; in studies checked, under half for an unresolved V gene and the rest for unknown reasons. For this sample there are fewer than 2.5 million clones; under 95% appear just once. Clones ranked in the top ten supply roughly 0.36% of the sample. What was sequenced was naive CD4+ T cells from PBMCs. This sample's cell subset or site label indicates: CD45RA+ positively selected. These TCRs come from a man younger than 35 in good health. Some clones in this sample may be carry-over from other donors' samples.

The chain carries TRBV7-9 and TRBJ1-4, with TRBD1 identical over 7 bases. CDR3 length: 13 amino acids. CDR1 is SEHNR, CDR2 FQNEAQ, per germline (reference sequence). The ends lost 5 bases at V and 7 bases at J; junction bases unmatched: 4. As DNA, the CDR3 is TGTGCCAGCAGCACAGGGGTTGGTGAAAAACTGTTTTTT. This codes for CASSTGVGEKLFF.

This CDR3 is CASSPLAGNYGYTF. CDR3 sequence (DNA): TGTGCCAGCTCACCACTGGCAGGAAACTATGGCTACACCTTC. The chain carries TRBV18 and TRBJ1-2; D uncertain. Looked up from germline, CDR1 is KGHSH and CDR2 is LQKENI. V was cut by 1 base and J by 2 bases, with 8 bases left in between. This CDR3 region has 14 residues.

The rearrangement links TRBV7-2 to TRBJ1-2; possible D gene TRBD1, 5 bases. The CDR3 runs to 13 residues. Per the germline V gene, CDR1 is SGHTA and CDR2 is FQGNSA. V lost 5 bases and J 8 bases, leaving 15 bases between the germline ends. CDR3 bases: TGTGCCAGCAGCCGGGGACCACGAGAAGGCTACACCTTC. Residues: CASSRGPREGYTF. Full variable domain (rest looked up from reference TRBV7-2 and TRBJ1-2): GAGVSQSPSNKVTEKGKDVELRCDPISGHTALYWYRQSLGQGLEFLIYFQGNSAPDKSGLPSDRFSAERTGGSVSTLTIQRTQQEDSAVYLCASSRGPREGYTFGSGTRLTVV.

V gene TRBV6-5 combines with J gene TRBJ2-5; D unresolved. This CDR3 is built from 14 residues. The V gene lost 0 bases and the J gene lost 1 base, with 6 bases spanning the gap. The germline V gene has CDR1 MNHEY and CDR2 SVGAGI. The CDR3 region is CASSYSKVQETQYF. For the CDR3, the DNA is TGTGCCAGCAGTTACTCTAAGGTCCAAGAGACCCAGTACTTC.

This clone was seen a single time. The chain carries TRBV7-8 and TRBJ2-1; D remains ambiguous. The germline V gene encodes CDR1 SGHVS and CDR2 FQNEAQ. The CDR3 is 11 residues long. The V gene lost 5 bases and the J gene lost 5 bases, with 4 bases spanning the gap. CDR3 residues: CASSLHNEQFF. DNA for the CDR3: TGTGCCAGCAGCCTGCACAATGAGCAGTTCTTC.

This clone was picked up a small number of times. The gene calls are TRBV9 and TRBJ1-2, with D perhaps matching TRBD1 (5 bases). V shed 8 bases and J shed 5 bases, with 16 bases lying between them. CDR3 size: 13 residues. Germline CDR1 reads SGDLS; CDR2 reads YYNGEE. The CDR3 is CASLGASGYGYTF. Written as DNA, the CDR3 is TGTGCCAGTCTAGGGGCATCCGGGTATGGCTACACCTTC.

The CDR3 is CASSIRGRVNTEAFF. CDR3 sequence (DNA): TGTGCCAGCAGCATCAGGGGTCGAGTGAACACTGAAGCTTTCTTT. The chain uses TRBV11-2 and TRBJ1-1; TRBD1 is a possible D gene (6 bases). CDR3 length: 15 amino acids. Trimming left V 5 bases short and J 0 bases short, with 13 bases between. The germline CDR1 and CDR2 sequences are SGHAT and FQNNGV.

This clone has a handful of counts. This CDR3 reads CASSSLVQGPGHEQYF. CDR3 nucleotides: TGTGCCAGCAGTTCTCTCGTTCAGGGCCCCGGCCACGAGCAGTACTTC. V is TRBV28 and J is TRBJ2-7, with D tentatively TRBD1 (5 bases). The CDR3 runs to 16 residues. CDR1 and CDR2 from the germline V gene are MDHEN and SYDVKM. Trimming took 4 bases from V and 5 from J, leaving 21 bases between them.

The chain recombines TRBV18 with TRBJ2-7; D uncertain. The length of the CDR3 is 11 residues. The V and J ends lost 6 bases and 0 bases respectively, with 3 bases between them. Germline loops: CDR1 KGHSH, CDR2 LQKENI. CDR3 region: CASSISYEQYF. CDR3 bases: TGTGCCAGCTCTATCTCCTACGAGCAGTACTTC. Full variable domain (remainder filled in from reference TRBV18 and TRBJ2-7): NAGVMQNPRHLVRRRGQEARLRCSPMKGHSHVYWYRQLPEEGLKFMVYLQKENIIDESGMPKERFSAEFPKEGPSILRIQQVVRGDSAAYFCASSISYEQYFGPGTRLTVT.

V is TRBV28 and J is TRBJ1-5; D possibly corresponds to TRBD1 (5 bases). CDR1 and CDR2 (germline): MDHEN, SYDVKM. The CDR3 contains 16 residues. V was trimmed by 2 bases and J by 3 bases, leaving 14 bases between them. The CDR3 here is CASSLAGNMHNQPQHF. As DNA, the CDR3 is TGTGCCAGCAGTTTAGCAGGGAATATGCACAATCAGCCCCAGCATTTT.

This clone occurred a few times. The chain joins TRBV29-1 to TRBJ1-1; no clear D gene. Deletions cut 3 bases from V and 3 bases from J, with 8 bases between. Germline CDR1 SQVTM, CDR2 ANQGSEA. The CDR3 consists of 12 residues. The CDR3 loop is CSVEYTDTEAFF. CDR3 nucleotide sequence: TGCAGCGTTGAGTACACCGACACTGAAGCTTTCTTT.

The gene calls are TRBV19 and TRBJ2-1; D is possibly TRBD1 (7 bases). The CDR3 contains 17 residues. The ends were cut back, 4 bases at V and 8 bases at J, with 24 bases in the middle. Germline V gene sequence: CDR1 LNHDA, CDR2 SQIVND (reference sequence). Written as DNA, the CDR3 is TGTGCCAGTAGTACACACGCGGGGACAGAGCTTTTGGATGAGCAGTTCTTC. This codes for CASSTHAGTELLDEQFF.

This clone was seen a single time. Other DNA sequences within the sample encode an identical CDR3. The chain uses TRBV10-3 and TRBJ1-5; D not certain. V was cut by 4 bases and J by 0 bases, with 7 bases left in between. In germline, CDR1 is ENHRY, CDR2 SYGVKD. This CDR3 has 14 amino acids. For the CDR3, the DNA is TGTGCCATCAGTGCCGGGAATAGCAATCAGCCCCAGCATTTT. This codes for CAISAGNSNQPQHF.

The chain joins TRBV6-5 to TRBJ1-1; D not certain. The germline CDR1 and CDR2 sequences are MNHEY and SVGAGI. Trimming took 0 bases from V and 7 from J, leaving 15 bases between them. This CDR3 comprises 15 residues. CDR3 loop: CASSYSGVGQLEAFF. In DNA, the CDR3 is TGTGCCAGCAGTTACTCAGGTGTAGGCCAGCTTGAAGCTTTCTTT.

This chain connects TRBV30 to TRBJ2-7; D not certain. V was cut by 2 bases and J by 4 bases, with 9 bases left in between. CDR1 GTSNPN and CDR2 SVGIG come from the germline V gene (reference sequence). This CDR3 comprises 12 residues. This CDR3 reads CAWSLIGYEQYF. Written as DNA, the CDR3 is TGTGCCTGGAGTCTAATCGGGTACGAGCAGTACTTC.